The 8 T cell receptor beta chains listed next were all sequenced from one sample in a study of T cell responses to AZD1222 COVID-19 vaccine (dated by TCRdb to the early 2020s). The time point label here, explained by the study, means: baseline before first vaccination. This sample's treatment or condition label indicates: meningococcal conjugate vaccine given as trial control. The library was built by means of the immunoSEQ multiplex PCR assay. As stored in TCRdb, this immuneACCESS dataset retains in-frame rearrangements with V and J assigned. A fraction of the clones does not appear; measured against another copy, unresolved V genes explain less than half of the discrepancy, and the remainder lacks a known reason. This sample has 150,000 to 200,000 clones in its table, and about 89% of those were observed once. About 3% of the sample comes from the top ten. Sequenced material: peripheral blood, taken on day 0 of MenACWY control vaccination. All receptors come from an adult in good health.

The rearrangement uses TRBV4-3 and TRBJ1-6; 7 nucleotides align to TRBD1. Germline loops: CDR1 LGHNA, CDR2 YSLEER. This CDR3 has 19 amino acids. V lost 4 bases, J lost 1 base, and 13 bases stayed unmatched. This CDR3 reads CASSPKMAQGGSYNSPLHF. DNA of the CDR3: TGCGCCAGCAGCCCCAAGATGGCGCAGGGGGGATCCTATAATTCACCCCTCCACTTT.

The V call is TRBV6-6, the J call TRBJ1-5; 7 bases align to TRBD1. This CDR3 region has 13 residues. Germline V gene sequence: CDR1 MNHNY, CDR2 SVGAGI (reference sequence). V was clipped by 6 bases and J by 5 bases; unmatched bases: 4. DNA for the CDR3: TGTGCCAGCAGCCATACAGGGGATCAGCCCCAGCATTTT. Amino acid sequence: CASSHTGDQPQHF.

This clone was seen a single time. This chain links TRBV9 with TRBJ2-1, with D maybe TRBD2 (6 bases). Germline V gene sequence: CDR1 SGDLS, CDR2 YYNGEE. This CDR3 contains 15 residues. V lost 4 bases to trimming and J lost 14 bases, with 25 bases between them. The CDR3 coding sequence is TGTGCCAGCAGCTTATCGGGGGTGCCCCCATCGGCGAAGTTCTTC. Its protein product is CASSLSGVPPSAKFF. Full variable domain (outside the CDR3, taken from reference TRBV9 and TRBJ2-1): DSGVTQTPKHLITATGQRVTLRCSPRSGDLSVYWYQQSLDQGLQFLIQYYNGEERAKGNILERFSAQQFPDLHSELNLSSLELGDSALYFCASSLSGVPPSAKFFGPGTRLTVL.

V and J are TRBV7-2 and TRBJ1-1; 7 bases fit TRBD1. Germline V lookup: CDR1 SGHTA, CDR2 FQGNSA. V gave up 5 bases and J gave up 5 bases; unmatched junction bases: 8. The CDR3 has 14 amino acids. The CDR3 reads CASSETTGATEAFF. CDR3 in DNA: TGTGCCAGCAGCGAGACCACAGGGGCGACTGAAGCTTTCTTT.

This clone was detected once. This chain links TRBV28 with TRBJ2-7, with TRBD2 matching 12 bases. There are 16 residues in the CDR3. The V segment lost 5 bases and the J segment 7 bases; nucleotides outside the gene matches: 12. Germline values: CDR1 MDHEN, CDR2 SYDVKM. In DNA form, the CDR3 reads TGTGCCAGCAGTCTTACGACTAGCGGGAGCCAGGGGGAGCAGTACTTC. Its protein product is CASSLTTSGSQGEQYF.

This clone showed up just once. The V and J genes are TRBV5-1 and TRBJ2-7; 9 bases are shared with TRBD1. The CDR3 spans 14 residues. V lost 5 bases, J lost 3 bases, and 6 bases stayed unmatched. The germline V gene encodes CDR1 SGHRS and CDR2 YFSETQ. The CDR3: CASSPGTGYYEQYF. The CDR3 nucleotides read TGCGCCAGCAGTCCTGGGACAGGGTACTACGAGCAGTACTTC.

V and J are TRBV27 and TRBJ2-1, with TRBD2 as a possible D gene (5 bases). The CDR3 runs 16 residues. V lost 3 bases and J lost 0, with 12 bases in between. Germline CDR1 and CDR2: MNHEY and SMNVEV (reference sequence). The CDR3 DNA sequence: TGTGCCAGCAGTTTCTCTGAAGGACTCTCCTACAATGAGCAGTTCTTC. Its protein is CASSFSEGLSYNEQFF.

CDR3 protein: CASSPRGVVSDTQYF. The DNA of the CDR3 is TGTGCCAGCAGCCCCCGTGGAGTAGTCTCAGATACGCAGTATTTT. This chain connects TRBV6-4 to TRBJ2-3; unclear D gene. The CDR3 length is 15 residues. CDR1 is MRHNA and CDR2 is SNTAGT in the germline V gene. The germline V and J ends were trimmed by 6 bases and 4 bases, with 17 bases remaining between them.